Sequencing of this T cell receptor (beta chain) was carried out in a study of T cell responses to AZD1222 COVID-19 vaccine. Overall study results and limits: It was only after the peak T cell response that any repertoires were sampled. Spike-specific TCR depth and breadth grew after two AZD1222 doses. Nearly half of spike-specific TCRs reportedly go after variant regions that carry no mutations. Donor demographics were predominantly white British with a female majority; clonal diversity may be underestimated.

Profiled with immunoSEQ multiplex PCR; TCRdb holds only in-frame clones, not every one. The table records 130,000 to 150,000 clones, 82% of them present only once. The V segment lost 4 bases and the J segment 0 bases; nucleotides outside the gene matches: 5. The CDR3 sequence is 18 residues long. The germline V gene has CDR1 LNHDA and CDR2 SQIVND (reference sequence). About this clone: Its antigen is still unknown.

This TCR was recovered from an adult in good health. Material: peripheral blood, obtained on day 0 of MenACWY control vaccination. The genes are TRBV19 and TRBJ2-1; TRBD2 matches 14 bases. Here the CDR3 DNA reads TGTGCCAGTAGTAGAGGGACTAGCGGGGGCTCCTCCTACAATGAGCAGTTCTTC. Translated, it gives CASSRGTSGGSSYNEQFF.